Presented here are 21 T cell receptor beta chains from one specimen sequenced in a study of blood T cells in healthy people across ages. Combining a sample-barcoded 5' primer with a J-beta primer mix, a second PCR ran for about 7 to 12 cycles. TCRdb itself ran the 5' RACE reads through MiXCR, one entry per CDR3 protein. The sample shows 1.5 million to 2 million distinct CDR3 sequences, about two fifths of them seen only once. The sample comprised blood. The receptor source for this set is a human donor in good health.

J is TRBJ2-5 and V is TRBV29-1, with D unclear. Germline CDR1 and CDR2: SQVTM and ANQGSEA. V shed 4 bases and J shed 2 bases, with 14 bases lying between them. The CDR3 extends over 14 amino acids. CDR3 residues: CSVAAQSTQETQYF. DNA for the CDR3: TGCAGCGTTGCGGCCCAGTCAACGCAAGAGACCCAGTACTTC.

CDR3 DNA: TGTGCCAGCAGTTACTCGGTCCTCACAGGGCGGCGTGAGCAGTTCTTC. This codes for CASSYSVLTGRREQFF. The chain couples TRBV6-6 to TRBJ2-1; a weak D match, TRBD1 (6 bases). The CDR3 covers 16 residues. V was cut by 0 bases and J by 9 bases, with 18 bases left in between. The germline V gene has CDR1 MNHNY and CDR2 SVGAGI (reference sequence).

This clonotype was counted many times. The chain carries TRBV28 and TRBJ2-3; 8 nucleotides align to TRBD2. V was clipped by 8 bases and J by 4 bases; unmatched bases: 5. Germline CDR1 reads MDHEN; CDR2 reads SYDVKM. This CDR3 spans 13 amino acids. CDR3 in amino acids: CASSRGVADTQYF. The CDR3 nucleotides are TGTGCCAGCTCGCGGGGGGTAGCAGATACGCAGTATTTT.

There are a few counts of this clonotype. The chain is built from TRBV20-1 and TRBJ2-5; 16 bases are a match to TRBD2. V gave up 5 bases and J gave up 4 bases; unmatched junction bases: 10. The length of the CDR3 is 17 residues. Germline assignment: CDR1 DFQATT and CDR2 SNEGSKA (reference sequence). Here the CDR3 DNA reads TGCAGTGCTGATCCGGGACTAGCGGGGGGGCCGAGAGAGACCCAGTACTTC. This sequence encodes CSADPGLAGGPRETQYF.

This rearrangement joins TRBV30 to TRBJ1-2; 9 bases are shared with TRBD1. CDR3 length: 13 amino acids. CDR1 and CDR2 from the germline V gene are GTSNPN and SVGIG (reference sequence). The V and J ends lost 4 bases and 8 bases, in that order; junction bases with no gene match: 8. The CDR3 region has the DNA TGTGCCTGGACTCTACGGACAGGGGAAGGCTACACCTTC. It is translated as CAWTLRTGEGYTF.

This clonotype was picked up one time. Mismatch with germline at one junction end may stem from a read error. The CDR3 here is CASSLPATGTQYF. CDR3 DNA: TGTGCCAGCAGCCTTCCAGCTACAGGTACGCAGTATTTT. The V and J genes are TRBV6-5 and TRBJ2-3; the D gene is possibly TRBD1 (5 bases). CDR3 size: 13 residues. Germline-derived CDR1 and CDR2 are MNHEY and SVGAGI.

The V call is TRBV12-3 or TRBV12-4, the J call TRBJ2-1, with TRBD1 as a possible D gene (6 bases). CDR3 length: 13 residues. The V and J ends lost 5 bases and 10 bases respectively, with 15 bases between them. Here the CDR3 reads CASSTTGSGEQFF. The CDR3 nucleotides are TGTGCCAGCAGTACGACAGGTTCGGGAGAGCAGTTCTTC.

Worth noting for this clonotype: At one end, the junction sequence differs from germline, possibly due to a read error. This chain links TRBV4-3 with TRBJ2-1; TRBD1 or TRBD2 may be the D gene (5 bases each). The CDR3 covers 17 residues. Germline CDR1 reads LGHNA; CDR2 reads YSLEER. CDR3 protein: CAGSPWFQGAAVHEQFF. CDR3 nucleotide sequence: TGCGCCGGCAGCCCCTGGTTCCAGGGAGCCGCTGTCCATGAGCAGTTCTTC.

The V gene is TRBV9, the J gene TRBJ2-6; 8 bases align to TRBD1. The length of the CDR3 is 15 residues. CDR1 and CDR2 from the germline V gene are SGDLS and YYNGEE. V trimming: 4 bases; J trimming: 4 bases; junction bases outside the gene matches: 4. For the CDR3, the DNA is TGTGCCAGCAGCAATGGACAGGGAGGGGCCAACGTCCTGACTTTC. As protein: CASSNGQGGANVLTF.

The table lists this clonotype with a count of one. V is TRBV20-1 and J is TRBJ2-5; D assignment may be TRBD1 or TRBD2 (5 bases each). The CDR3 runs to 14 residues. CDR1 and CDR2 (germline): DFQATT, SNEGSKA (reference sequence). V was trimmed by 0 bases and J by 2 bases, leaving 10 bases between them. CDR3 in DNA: TGCAGTGCTAGAGATCGGGACGGACAAGAGACCCAGTACTTC. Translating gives CSARDRDGQETQYF.

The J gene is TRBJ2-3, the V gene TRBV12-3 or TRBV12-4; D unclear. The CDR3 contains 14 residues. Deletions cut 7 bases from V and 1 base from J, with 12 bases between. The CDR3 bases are TGTGCCAGCACCCCGAGTGTGCGCACAGATACGCAGTATTTT. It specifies CASTPSVRTDTQYF.

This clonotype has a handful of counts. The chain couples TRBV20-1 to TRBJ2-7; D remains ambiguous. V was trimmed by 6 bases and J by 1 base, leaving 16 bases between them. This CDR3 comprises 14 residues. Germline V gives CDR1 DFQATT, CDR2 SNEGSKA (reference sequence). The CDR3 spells CSAPHNLGSYEQYF. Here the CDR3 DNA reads TGCAGTGCCCCGCACAACCTGGGGTCCTACGAGCAGTACTTC.

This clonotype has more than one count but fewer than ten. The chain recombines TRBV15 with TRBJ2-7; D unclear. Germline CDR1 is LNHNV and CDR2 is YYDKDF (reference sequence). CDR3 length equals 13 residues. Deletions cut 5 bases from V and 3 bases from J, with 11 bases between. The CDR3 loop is CATSLTEDYEQYF. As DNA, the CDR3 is TGTGCCACCAGCCTAACAGAAGACTACGAGCAGTACTTC.

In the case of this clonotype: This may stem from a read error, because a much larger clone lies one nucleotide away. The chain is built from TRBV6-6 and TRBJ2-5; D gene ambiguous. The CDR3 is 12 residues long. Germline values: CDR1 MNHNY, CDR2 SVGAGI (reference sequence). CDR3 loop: CVSSYPQETQYF. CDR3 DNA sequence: TGTGTCAGCAGTTACCCCCAAGAGACCCAGTACTTC.

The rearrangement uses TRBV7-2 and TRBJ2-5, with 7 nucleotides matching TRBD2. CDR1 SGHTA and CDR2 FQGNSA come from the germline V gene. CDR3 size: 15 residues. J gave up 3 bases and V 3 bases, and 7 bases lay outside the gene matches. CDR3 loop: CASSLRLLAEETQYF. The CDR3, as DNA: TGTGCCAGCAGCTTGAGACTCCTAGCGGAAGAGACCCAGTACTTC.

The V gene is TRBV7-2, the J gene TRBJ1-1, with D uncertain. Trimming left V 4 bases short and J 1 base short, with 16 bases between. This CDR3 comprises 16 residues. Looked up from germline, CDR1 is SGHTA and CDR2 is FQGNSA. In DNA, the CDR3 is TGTGCCAGCAGCTCCGGGCCGGGAAATCGGAACACTGAAGCTTTCTTT. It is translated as CASSSGPGNRNTEAFF.

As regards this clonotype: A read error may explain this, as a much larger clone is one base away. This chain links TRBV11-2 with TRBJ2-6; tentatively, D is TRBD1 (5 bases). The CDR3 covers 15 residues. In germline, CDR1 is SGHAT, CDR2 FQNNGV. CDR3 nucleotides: TGTGCCAGCAGCTTTTTTCGATCTGGGGCCTACGTCCTGACTTTC. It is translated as CASSFFRSGAYVLTF. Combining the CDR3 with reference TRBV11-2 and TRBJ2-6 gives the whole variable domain EAGVAQSPRYKIIEKRQSVAFWCNPISGHATLYWYQQILGQGPKLLIQFQNNGVVDDSQLPKDRFSAERLKGVDSTLKIQPAKLEDSAVYLCASSFFRSGAYVLTFGAGSRLTVL.

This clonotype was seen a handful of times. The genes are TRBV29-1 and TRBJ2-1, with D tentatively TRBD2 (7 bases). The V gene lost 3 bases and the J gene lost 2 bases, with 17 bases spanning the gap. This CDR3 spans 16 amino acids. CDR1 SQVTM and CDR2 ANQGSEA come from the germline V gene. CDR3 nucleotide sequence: TGCAGCGTTGAGGGGGGGCCGCGTTTCGCCTACAATGAGCAGTTCTTC. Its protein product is CSVEGGPRFAYNEQFF.

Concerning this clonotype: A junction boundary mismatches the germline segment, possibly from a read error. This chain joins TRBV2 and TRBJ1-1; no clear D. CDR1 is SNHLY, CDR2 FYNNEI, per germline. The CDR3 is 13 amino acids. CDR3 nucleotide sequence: TGTGCCAACAGTGGGGAGCAGAACACTGAAGCTTTCTTT. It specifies CANSGEQNTEAFF. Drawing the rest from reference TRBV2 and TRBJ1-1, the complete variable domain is EPEVTQTPSHQVTQMGQEVILRCVPISNHLYFYWYRQILGQKVEFLVSFYNNEISEKSEIFDDQFSVERPDGSNFTLKIRSTKLEDSAMYFCANSGEQNTEAFFGQGTRLTVV.

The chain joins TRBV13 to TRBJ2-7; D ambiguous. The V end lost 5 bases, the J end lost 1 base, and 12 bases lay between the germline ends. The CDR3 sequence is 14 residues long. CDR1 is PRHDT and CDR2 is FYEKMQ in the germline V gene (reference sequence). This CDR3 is CASSRDPTSYEQYF. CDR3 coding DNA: TGTGCCAGCAGCCGCGACCCAACTTCCTACGAGCAGTACTTC.

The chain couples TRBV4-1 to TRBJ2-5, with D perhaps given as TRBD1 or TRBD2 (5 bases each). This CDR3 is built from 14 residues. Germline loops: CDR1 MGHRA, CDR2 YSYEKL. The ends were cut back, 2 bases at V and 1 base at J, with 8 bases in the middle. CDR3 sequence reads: CASSQRDGQETQYF. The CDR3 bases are TGCGCCAGCAGCCAAAGGGACGGCCAAGAGACCCAGTACTTC.